These 26 T cell receptor beta chains were sequenced from one sample in a study of glioma-infiltrating T cells after dendritic cell vaccination. The time point: after dendritic cell vaccination, including at tumor progression/relapse. Measured with immunoSEQ multiplex PCR; TCRdb has only the in-frame clones, and not every one. The data contain more than 95,000 clones, 85% to 90% of them seen just once; the ten biggest clones take up 2.7%. The sample in question was blood, obtained after dendritic cell vaccination. The receptors here all came from a human donor with glioblastoma.

The chain employs TRBV5-1 and TRBJ1-2; tentatively, D is TRBD1 (6 bases). Germline V lookup: CDR1 SGHRS, CDR2 YFSETQ. Trimming took off 3 bases at V and 7 bases at J, with 16 bases between the two ends. The CDR3 is made up of 14 amino acids. DNA of the CDR3: TGCGCCAGCAGCTCGAATCCGGGACAAGTTGGCTACACCTTC. This sequence encodes CASSSNPGQVGYTF.

This clone turned up a few times. The rearrangement links TRBV7-3 to TRBJ2-2; 7 bases match TRBD1. V gave up 4 bases and J gave up 6 bases; unmatched junction bases: 8. Per germline, CDR1 SGHTA and CDR2 FQGTGA. The CDR3 runs 15 residues. CDR3: CASSSQTGRAGELFF. CDR3 DNA sequence: TGTGCCAGCAGCTCTCAGACAGGGCGGGCCGGGGAGCTGTTTTTT.

This chain links TRBV9 with TRBJ2-2, with D possibly matching TRBD2 (6 bases). The CDR3 is 15 residues long. Trimming removed 4 bases from V and 5 bases from J, with 15 bases in between. CDR1 is SGDLS and CDR2 is YYNGEE in the germline V gene. Here the CDR3 DNA reads TGTGCCAGCAGCCCCCGGGTCGGGGGTACCGGGGAGCTGTTTTTT. Encoded protein: CASSPRVGGTGELFF.

The CDR3 reads CASSHEDRGNTGELFF. CDR3 nucleotides: TGCGCCAGCAGCCATGAAGACAGGGGCAACACCGGGGAGCTGTTTTTT. The chain combines TRBV4-1 with TRBJ2-2, with 8 bases aligning to TRBD1. Germline V lookup: CDR1 MGHRA, CDR2 YSYEKL. Trimming took 3 bases from V and 2 from J; bases not matched to a gene: 5. This CDR3 contains 16 residues.

The chain couples TRBV29-1 to TRBJ2-7, with D perhaps TRBD1 (6 bases). The V gene's germline CDR1 is SQVTM and CDR2 ANQGSEA. The CDR3 extends over 12 amino acids. Deletions cut 3 bases from V and 3 bases from J, with 9 bases between. The CDR3 reads CSVEDRNYEQYF. For the CDR3, the DNA is TGCAGCGTTGAGGACAGAAACTACGAGCAGTACTTC.

This chain links TRBV5-8 with TRBJ2-7; D is possibly TRBD2 (6 bases). From germline, CDR1 is SGHTS and CDR2 YDEGEE. Deletions cut 4 bases from V and 3 bases from J, with 11 bases between. The CDR3 length is 13 residues. CDR3 sequence (DNA): TGTGCCAGCAGCGGGGGGAGTAACTACGAGCAGTACTTC. It encodes CASSGGSNYEQYF.

This clone was picked up one time. The chain couples TRBV10-3 to TRBJ1-2; 8 bases align to TRBD1. V was pared by 6 bases and J by 10 bases, with 13 bases of the junction left unmatched. This CDR3 contains 14 residues. CDR1 and CDR2 (germline): ENHRY, SYGVKD. The CDR3 sequence is CAISGRRTGFDYTF. The CDR3 nucleotides read TGTGCCATCAGCGGACGCAGGACAGGGTTCGACTACACCTTC.

In its sample, this clone was seen once. V gene TRBV27 combines with J gene TRBJ1-5; 8 bases agree with TRBD1. The germline gives CDR1 MNHEY, CDR2 SMNVEV (reference sequence). The CDR3 contains 15 residues. After removal of 3 bases from V and 3 bases from J, the junction contained 4 bases not matched to a gene. The chain's CDR3 is CASSLAGGINQPQHF. CDR3 coding DNA: TGTGCCAGCAGTTTGGCAGGGGGCATCAATCAGCCCCAGCATTTT.

V and J are TRBV5-8 and TRBJ2-3, with 9 bases identical to TRBD2. Trimming removed 3 bases from V and 0 bases from J; junction bases left unmatched: 5. Germline CDR1 SGHTS, CDR2 YDEGEE. The CDR3 has 16 amino acids. The DNA for the CDR3 is TGTGCCAGCAGCTCGGGGACTAGCAGTAGCACAGATACGCAGTATTTT. This encodes CASSSGTSSSTDTQYF.

The chain is built from TRBV25-1 and TRBJ1-2, with D possibly being TRBD1 (6 bases). Germline values: CDR1 MGHDK, CDR2 SYGVNS. The CDR3 contains 13 residues. Between the trimmed V and J ends, which lost 8 bases and 2 bases, there was a span of 12 bases. CDR3 residues: CASRRTGNYGYTF. CDR3 DNA: TGTGCCAGCCGACGTACAGGGAACTATGGCTACACCTTC.

This chain connects TRBV2 to TRBJ2-1, with 8 bases aligning to TRBD2. Germline V gene data show CDR1 as SNHLY and CDR2 as FYNNEI. This CDR3 has 15 residues. The V and J ends lost 5 bases and 9 bases, in that order; junction bases with no gene match: 12. The CDR3 bases are TGTGCCAGCAGTCTCAGCGGGAGTGGGTTTGGTGAGCAGTTCTTC. Its protein product is CASSLSGSGFGEQFF.

Details on this clone: A junction boundary mismatches the germline segment, possibly from a read error. J is TRBJ1-1 and V is TRBV13, with D perhaps TRBD1 (6 bases). The length of the CDR3 is 15 residues. CDR1 and CDR2 from the germline V gene are PRHDT and FYEKMQ (reference sequence). The CDR3 DNA reads TGTGCCAGCAGCCTAGGATGGGGGCGTGACACTGAAGCTTTCTTT. Amino acids: CASSLGWGRDTEAFF.

The V call is TRBV11-3, the J call TRBJ1-1; D unresolved. This CDR3 spans 13 amino acids. Trimming stripped 4 bases from V and 0 bases from J, with 6 bases between. The germline CDR1 and CDR2 sequences are SGHNT and YENEEA. This CDR3 is CASSSNMNTEAFF. The CDR3 DNA reads as TGTGCCAGCAGCTCCAACATGAACACTGAAGCTTTCTTT. Looking up the rest from reference TRBV11-3 and TRBJ1-1 gives the full variable domain: EAGVVQSPRYKIIEKKQPVAFWCNPISGHNTLYWYLQNLGQGPELLIRYENEEAVDDSQLPKDRFSAERLKGVDSTLKIQPAELGDSAVYLCASSSNMNTEAFFGQGTRLTVV.

CDR3 bases: TGTGCCAGTAGCACTAGCATCGGTGGAGAGACCCAGTACTTC. It yields the protein CASSTSIGGETQYF. The chain links TRBV19 to TRBJ2-5; weak D call: TRBD2 (6 bases). V lost 6 bases, J lost 4 bases, and 15 bases lay in between. This CDR3 is 14 amino acids long. From germline, CDR1 is LNHDA and CDR2 SQIVND (reference sequence). The variable domain in full, with the rest retrieved from reference TRBV19 and TRBJ2-5, is DGGITQSPKYLFRKEGQNVTLSCEQNLNHDAMYWYRQDPGQGLRLIYYSQIVNDFQKGDIAEGYSVSREKKESFPLTVTSAQKNPTAFYLCASSTSIGGETQYFGPGTRLLVL.

The gene calls are TRBV23-1 and TRBJ1-6; D is unresolved. TRBV23-1 is an open reading frame whose function is uncertain. Deletions cut 2 bases from V and 7 bases from J, with 12 bases between. The CDR3 contains 15 residues. In DNA form, the CDR3 reads TGCGCCAGCAGTCAACGTCAAGCCCCGAATTCACCCCTCCACTTT. Translating gives CASSQRQAPNSPLHF.

The chain joins TRBV5-6 to TRBJ2-1; 10 bases match TRBD2. The trim removed 1 base at V and 6 bases at J, leaving 7 bases unmatched. Germline CDR1 reads SGHDT; CDR2 reads YYEEEE. This CDR3 region has 16 residues. CDR3 bases: TGTGCCAGCAGCTTGCACCTACTAGCGGGGACCAATGAGCAGTTCTTC. It translates to CASSLHLLAGTNEQFF.

The rearrangement links TRBV18 to TRBJ2-1; 12 bases map to TRBD2. The germline V gene has CDR1 KGHSH and CDR2 LQKENI. The CDR3 extends over 18 amino acids. The V segment lost 3 bases and the J segment 0 bases; nucleotides outside the gene matches: 6. The CDR3 sequence is CASSPPSGRAASYNEQFF. The CDR3 DNA follows: TGTGCCAGCTCACCCCCTAGCGGGAGGGCTGCCTCCTACAATGAGCAGTTCTTC. The full variable domain, in which reference TRBV18 and TRBJ2-1 provide the parts outside the CDR3, is NAGVMQNPRHLVRRRGQEARLRCSPMKGHSHVYWYRQLPEEGLKFMVYLQKENIIDESGMPKERFSAEFPKEGPSILRIQQVVRGDSAAYFCASSPPSGRAASYNEQFFGPGTRLTVL.

The chain employs TRBV27 and TRBJ2-7; TRBD1 agrees at 8 bases. This CDR3 spans 15 amino acids. V lost 5 bases to trimming and J lost 2 bases; unmatched junction nucleotides: 8. The V gene's germline CDR1 is MNHEY and CDR2 SMNVEV (reference sequence). The CDR3 protein is CASSVLTGEPYEQYF. The CDR3 region has the DNA TGTGCCAGCAGTGTCCTGACAGGGGAGCCCTACGAGCAGTACTTC.

This chain joins TRBV4-1 and TRBJ1-5; tentatively, D is TRBD1 (5 bases). V was pared by 0 bases and J by 6 bases, with 15 bases between. The germline V gene has CDR1 MGHRA and CDR2 YSYEKL. This CDR3 is built from 16 residues. CDR3 region: CASSQEGSPQGQPQHF. DNA for the CDR3: TGCGCCAGCAGCCAAGAAGGGTCCCCCCAGGGTCAGCCCCAGCATTTT.

V is TRBV6-5 and J is TRBJ1-3; D remains ambiguous. Germline CDR1 is MNHEY and CDR2 is SVGAGI. This CDR3 contains 14 residues. Trimming stripped 9 bases from V and 1 base from J, with 13 bases between. The CDR3, as DNA: TGTGCCAGTGGAGCGGCCGGTTCTGGAAACACCATATATTTT. Encoded protein: CASGAAGSGNTIYF.

This chain links TRBV4-1 with TRBJ2-1; 12 bases are a match to TRBD2. Per the germline V gene, CDR1 is MGHRA and CDR2 is YSYEKL. V trimming: 3 bases; J trimming: 0 bases; junction bases outside the gene matches: 12. CDR3 length: 20 residues. The CDR3 coding sequence is TGCGCCAGCAGCCAGGGGACTAGCGGGCTCATCCCCAGCTCCTACAATGAGCAGTTCTTC. Translating it yields CASSQGTSGLIPSSYNEQFF.

The J gene is TRBJ1-2, the V gene TRBV4-1; 8 bases agree with TRBD1. Trimming at V came to 0 bases and at J to 4 bases, leaving 7 bases not matched to a gene. The CDR3 contains 16 residues. The germline CDR1 and CDR2 sequences are MGHRA and YSYEKL. The chain's CDR3 is CASSQEGAGGFYGYTF. The CDR3 DNA sequence: TGCGCCAGCAGCCAAGAGGGGGCAGGGGGCTTCTATGGCTACACCTTC.

The V and J genes are TRBV7-9 and TRBJ2-2, with D tentatively TRBD2 (5 bases). Per germline, CDR1 SEHNR and CDR2 FQNEAQ (reference sequence). The CDR3 consists of 14 residues. Trimming stripped 3 bases from V and 1 base from J, with 6 bases between. The CDR3 region is CASSLDWNTGELFF. The CDR3 nucleotides are TGTGCCAGCAGCTTGGACTGGAACACCGGGGAGCTGTTTTTT.

The chain combines TRBV7-3 with TRBJ1-2, with 8 bases matching TRBD1. The V gene's germline CDR1 is SGHTA and CDR2 FQGTGA. J lost 0 bases, V lost 5 bases, and 5 bases had no gene match. The CDR3 sequence is 15 residues long. The CDR3 coding sequence is TGTGCCAGCAGCCCCACAGGGGGGACTAACTATGGCTACACCTTC. Translated, it gives CASSPTGGTNYGYTF.

The chain has TRBV11-1 and TRBJ2-5, with 7 bases aligning to TRBD1. The CDR3 is 13 residues long. Germline V lookup: CDR1 SGHAT, CDR2 FQDESV (reference sequence). J gave up 5 bases and V 5 bases, and 5 bases lay outside the gene matches. The CDR3 loop reads CASSIGGAETQYF. CDR3 coding DNA: TGTGCCAGCAGCATAGGGGGCGCGGAGACCCAGTACTTC.

V usage is TRBV19 and J usage is TRBJ2-2, with a weak D call TRBD2 (6 bases). This CDR3 has 17 amino acids. V gave up 7 bases and J gave up 0 bases, with 18 bases separating them. CDR1 and CDR2 from the germline V gene are LNHDA and SQIVND (reference sequence). The CDR3 sequence is CASTSGLDFSNTGELFF. The CDR3 DNA is TGTGCCAGTACCAGCGGGTTAGACTTTTCGAACACCGGGGAGCTGTTTTTT.